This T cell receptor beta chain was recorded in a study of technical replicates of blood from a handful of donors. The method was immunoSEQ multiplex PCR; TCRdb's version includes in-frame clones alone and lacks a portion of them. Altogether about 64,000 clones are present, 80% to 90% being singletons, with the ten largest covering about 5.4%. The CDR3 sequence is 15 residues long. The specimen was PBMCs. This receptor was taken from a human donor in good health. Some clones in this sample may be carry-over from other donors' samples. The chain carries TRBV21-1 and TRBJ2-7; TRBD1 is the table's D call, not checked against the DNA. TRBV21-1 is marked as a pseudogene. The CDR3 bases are TGTGCCAGCAGCAATGACAGGGGGCTTTCCTACGAGCAGTACTTC. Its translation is CASSNDRGLSYEQYF.